This TCR beta chain appears in the sequencing data of a study of CD8+CD57+ T cells in acquired aplastic anemia. Overall study: When averaged, DNA from sorted CD4+ and CD8+ cells came to about 3 ug. Points from the study as a whole: The study identified more than 25 CD8+ CDR3 sequences shared by patients and controls. Patients and controls had CD8+ Simpson's diversity values that were not significantly distinct.

This clonotype showed up just once. The antigen is unknown. Germline CDR1 reads SGHAT; CDR2 reads FQNNGV. The CDR3 covers 14 residues. V lost 0 bases, J lost 12 bases, and 15 bases lay in between. Profiles of TCR beta VDJ and CDR3 were generated from a genomic DNA template. Each CDR3 protein gets one entry after TCRdb re-called the reads with MiXCR. Of about 190,000 distinct CDR3 sequences detected, roughly 64% appear once; the ten largest clones hold under 60%. The sequence was obtained from a human donor with severe aplastic anemia or a healthy control (not recorded which). Specimen: sorted CD4+, CD8+, or CD8+CD57+ T cells (not recorded which) from PBMCs. The V and J genes are TRBV11-2 and TRBJ1-5, with D uncertain. The DNA for the CDR3 is TGTGCCAGCAGCTTAGACAGGTGGGAGAAGCACCAGCATTTT. Amino acids: CASSLDRWEKHQHF.